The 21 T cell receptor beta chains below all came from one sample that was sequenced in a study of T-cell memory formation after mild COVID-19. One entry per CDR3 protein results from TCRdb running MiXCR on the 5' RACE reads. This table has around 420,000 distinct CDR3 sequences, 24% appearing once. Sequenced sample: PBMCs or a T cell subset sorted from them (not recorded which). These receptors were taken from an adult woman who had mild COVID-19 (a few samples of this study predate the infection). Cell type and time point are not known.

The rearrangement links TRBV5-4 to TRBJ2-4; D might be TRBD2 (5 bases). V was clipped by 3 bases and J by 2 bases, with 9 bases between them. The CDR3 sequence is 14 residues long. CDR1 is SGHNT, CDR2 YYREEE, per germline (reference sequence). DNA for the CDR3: TGTGCCAGCAGCTCCGGGATAACCAAAAACATTCAGTACTTC. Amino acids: CASSSGITKNIQYF.

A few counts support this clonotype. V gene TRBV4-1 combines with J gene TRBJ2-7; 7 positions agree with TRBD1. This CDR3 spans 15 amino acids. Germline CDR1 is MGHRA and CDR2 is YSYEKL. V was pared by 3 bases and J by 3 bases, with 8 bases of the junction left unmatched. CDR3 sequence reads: CASSQTWTGNYEQYF. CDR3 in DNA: TGCGCCAGCAGCCAGACCTGGACAGGAAACTACGAGCAGTACTTC.

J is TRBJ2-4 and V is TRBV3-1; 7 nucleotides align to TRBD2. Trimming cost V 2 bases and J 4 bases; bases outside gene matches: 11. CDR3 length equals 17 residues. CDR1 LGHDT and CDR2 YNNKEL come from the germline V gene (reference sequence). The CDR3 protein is CASSQSWGPGGKNIQYF. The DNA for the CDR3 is TGTGCCAGCAGCCAATCTTGGGGTCCGGGAGGAAAAAACATTCAGTACTTC.

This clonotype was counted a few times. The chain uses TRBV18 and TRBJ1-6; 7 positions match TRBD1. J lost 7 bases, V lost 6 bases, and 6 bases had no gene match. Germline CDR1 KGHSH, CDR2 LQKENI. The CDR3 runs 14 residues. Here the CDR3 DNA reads TGTGCCAGCTCCAACCGGGACAGAAATTCACCCCTCCACTTT. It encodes CASSNRDRNSPLHF.

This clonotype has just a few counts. The CDR3 bases are TGCGCCAGCAGCTTGGAGGCTAGAGGATTCACCTACGAGCAGTACTTC. Encoded protein: CASSLEARGFTYEQYF. The chain links TRBV5-1 to TRBJ2-7; D remains ambiguous. CDR1 SGHRS and CDR2 YFSETQ come from the germline V gene. Deletions cut 0 bases from V and 2 bases from J, with 15 bases between. The CDR3 sequence is 16 residues long.

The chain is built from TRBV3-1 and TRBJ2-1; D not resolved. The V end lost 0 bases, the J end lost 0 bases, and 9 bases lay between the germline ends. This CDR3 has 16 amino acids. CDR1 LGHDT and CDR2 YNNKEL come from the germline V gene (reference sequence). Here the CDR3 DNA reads TGTGCCAGCAGCCAAGATTCGGCCAACTCCTACAATGAGCAGTTCTTC. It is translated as CASSQDSANSYNEQFF.

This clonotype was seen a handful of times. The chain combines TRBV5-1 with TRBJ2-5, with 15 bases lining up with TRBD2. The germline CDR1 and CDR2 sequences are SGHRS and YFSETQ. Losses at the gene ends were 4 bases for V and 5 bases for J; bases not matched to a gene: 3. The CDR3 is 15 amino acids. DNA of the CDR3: TGCGCCAGCAGCGGGGGACTAGCGGGAGGTGAGACCCAGTACTTC. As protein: CASSGGLAGGETQYF.

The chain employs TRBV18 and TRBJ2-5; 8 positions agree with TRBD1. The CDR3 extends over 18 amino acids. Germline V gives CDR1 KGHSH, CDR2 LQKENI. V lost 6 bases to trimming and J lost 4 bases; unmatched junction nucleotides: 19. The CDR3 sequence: CASSHGQGTRFLVETQYF. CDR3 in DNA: TGTGCCAGCTCCCACGGACAGGGCACCCGCTTTCTAGTAGAGACCCAGTACTTC.

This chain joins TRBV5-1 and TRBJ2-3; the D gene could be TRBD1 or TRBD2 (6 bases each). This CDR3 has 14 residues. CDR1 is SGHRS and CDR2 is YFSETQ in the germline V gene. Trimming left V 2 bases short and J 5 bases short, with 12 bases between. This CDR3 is CASSFGGPRDTQYF. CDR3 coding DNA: TGCGCCAGCAGCTTTGGGGGGCCGAGAGATACGCAGTATTTT. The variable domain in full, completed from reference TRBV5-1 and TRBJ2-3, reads KAGVTQTPRYLIKTRGQQVTLSCSPISGHRSVSWYQQTPGQGLQFLFEYFSETQRNKGNFPGRFSGRQFSNSRSEMNVSTLELGDSALYLCASSFGGPRDTQYFGPGTRLTVL.

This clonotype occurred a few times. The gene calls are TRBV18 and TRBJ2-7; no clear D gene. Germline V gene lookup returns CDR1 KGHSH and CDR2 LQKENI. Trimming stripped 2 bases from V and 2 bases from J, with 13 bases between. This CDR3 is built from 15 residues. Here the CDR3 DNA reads TGTGCCAGCTCACCAGGAACAGTTAAGGCCTACGAGCAGTACTTC. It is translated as CASSPGTVKAYEQYF.

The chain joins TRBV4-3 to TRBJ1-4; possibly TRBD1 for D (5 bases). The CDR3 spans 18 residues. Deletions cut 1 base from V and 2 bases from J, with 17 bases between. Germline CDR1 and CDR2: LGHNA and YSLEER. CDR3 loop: CASSQAGLSTGTNEKLFF. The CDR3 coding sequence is TGCGCCAGCAGCCAAGCGGGACTAAGTACGGGGACTAATGAAAAACTGTTTTTT.

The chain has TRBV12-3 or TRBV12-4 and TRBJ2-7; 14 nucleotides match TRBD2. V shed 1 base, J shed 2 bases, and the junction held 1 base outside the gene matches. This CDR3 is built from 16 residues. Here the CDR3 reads CASSLETSGGAYEQYF. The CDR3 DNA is TGTGCCAGCAGTTTAGAGACTAGCGGGGGGGCCTACGAGCAGTACTTC.

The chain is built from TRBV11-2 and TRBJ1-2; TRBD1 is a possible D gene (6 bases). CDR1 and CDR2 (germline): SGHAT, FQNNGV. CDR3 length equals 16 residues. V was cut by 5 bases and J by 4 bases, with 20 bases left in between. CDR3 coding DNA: TGTGCCAGCAGCCCGGTTGGACAGCTCCTGGGCTATGGCTACACCTTC. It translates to CASSPVGQLLGYGYTF.

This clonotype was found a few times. CDR3 residues: CASSAGYYTGELFF. Written as DNA, the CDR3 is TGTGCCAGCAGCGCAGGGTACTACACCGGGGAGCTGTTTTTT. J is TRBJ2-2 and V is TRBV12-3 or TRBV12-4; D may be TRBD1 (5 bases). The CDR3 extends over 14 amino acids. The ends were cut back, 6 bases at V and 3 bases at J, with 11 bases in the middle.

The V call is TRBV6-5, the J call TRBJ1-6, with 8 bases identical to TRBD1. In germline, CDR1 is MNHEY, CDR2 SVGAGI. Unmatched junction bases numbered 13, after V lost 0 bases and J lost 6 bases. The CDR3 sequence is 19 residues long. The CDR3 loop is CASSYSGFGQGQGNSPLHF. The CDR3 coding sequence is TGTGCCAGCAGTTACTCGGGGTTTGGACAGGGCCAGGGTAATTCACCCCTCCACTTT.

The CDR3 bases are TGCAGCGTTAAGAACACTGAAGCTTTCTTT. Its protein product is CSVKNTEAFF. The chain recombines TRBV29-1 with TRBJ1-1; D unclear. Trimming stripped 5 bases from V and 1 base from J, with 2 bases between. The CDR3 runs to 10 residues. CDR1 and CDR2 from the germline V gene are SQVTM and ANQGSEA.

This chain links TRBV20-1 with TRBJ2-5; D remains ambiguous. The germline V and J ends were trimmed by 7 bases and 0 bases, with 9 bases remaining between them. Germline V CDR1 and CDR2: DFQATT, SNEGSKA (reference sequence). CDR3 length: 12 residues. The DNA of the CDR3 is TGCAGTGGTAGGCGGAACCAAGAGACCCAGTACTTC. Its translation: CSGRRNQETQYF.

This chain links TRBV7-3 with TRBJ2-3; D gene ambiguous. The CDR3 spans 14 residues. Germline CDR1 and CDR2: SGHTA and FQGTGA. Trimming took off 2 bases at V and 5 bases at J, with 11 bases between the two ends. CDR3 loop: CASSLRQARDTQYF. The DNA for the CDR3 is TGTGCCAGCAGCTTACGGCAGGCTCGAGATACGCAGTATTTT.

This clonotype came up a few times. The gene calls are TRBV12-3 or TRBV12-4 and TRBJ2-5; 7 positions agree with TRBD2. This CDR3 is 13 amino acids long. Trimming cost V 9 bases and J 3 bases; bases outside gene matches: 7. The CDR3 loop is CASQAGLEETQYF. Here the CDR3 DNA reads TGTGCCAGTCAAGCGGGGTTAGAAGAGACCCAGTACTTC.

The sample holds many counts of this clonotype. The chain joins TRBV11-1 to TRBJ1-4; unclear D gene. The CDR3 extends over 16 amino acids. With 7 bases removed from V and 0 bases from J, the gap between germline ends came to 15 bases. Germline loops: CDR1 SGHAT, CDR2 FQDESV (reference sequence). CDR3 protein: CASTLGIDATNEKLFF. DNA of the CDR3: TGTGCCAGCACGCTCGGGATAGATGCAACTAATGAAAAACTGTTTTTT.

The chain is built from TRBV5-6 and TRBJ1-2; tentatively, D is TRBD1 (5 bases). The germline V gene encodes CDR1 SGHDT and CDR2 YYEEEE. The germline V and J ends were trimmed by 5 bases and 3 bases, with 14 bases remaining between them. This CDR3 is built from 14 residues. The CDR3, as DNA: TGTGCCAGCAGTAGCCTTGACAGATACTATGGCTACACCTTC. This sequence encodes CASSSLDRYYGYTF.